These 6 T cell receptor beta chains came from one sample sequenced in a study of molecular identifiers for immune sequencing clone quantification. MiXCR, run by TCRdb on the PCR reads, gives a single entry per CDR3 protein. The repertoire holds around 470,000 distinct CDR3 sequences, with roughly 25% as singletons. Sequences were obtained from naive CD8+ T cells from blood, with Jurkat cell RNA spiked in. Subset: FACS-sorted CD8+CD4-CCR7+CD45RA+ naive T cells. These receptors came from a human donor in good health. Some libraries in this study had Jurkat cell RNA spiked in.

The V and J genes are TRBV4-3 and TRBJ2-7; TRBD2 might be the D (6 bases). Between the trimmed V and J ends, which lost 0 bases and 0 bases, there was a span of 15 bases. The CDR3 totals 17 residues. Germline V gives CDR1 LGHNA, CDR2 YSLEER. CDR3 sequence: CASSQDFGGVLSYEQYF. The CDR3 nucleotides read TGCGCCAGCAGCCAAGATTTCGGCGGGGTACTCTCCTACGAGCAGTACTTC.

This clonotype was counted ten times or more. V gene TRBV7-6 combines with J gene TRBJ1-3, with D hard to call. Trimming took 1 base from V and 0 from J, leaving 4 bases between them. This CDR3 contains 14 residues. Germline CDR1 SGHVS, CDR2 FNYEAQ. For the CDR3, the DNA is TGTGCCAGCAGCTTAGAGGCCTCTGGAAACACCATATATTTT. Translated, it gives CASSLEASGNTIYF.

Regarding this clonotype: The junction departs from germline at one end; a sequencing error may be responsible. The V gene is TRBV3-1, the J gene TRBJ2-3; D is uncertain. Germline CDR1 is LGHDT and CDR2 is YNNKEL (reference sequence). This CDR3 has 17 residues. For the CDR3, the DNA is TGTGCCCGCAGCCAAGGCCTTTTGGCCCATGCCGCCGCTCCGCCGTCTTTT. Amino acids: CARSQGLLAHAAAPPSF.

This clonotype has ten or more counts. The rearrangement joins TRBV7-9 to TRBJ2-3; D possibly corresponds to TRBD1 (5 bases). Trimming shortened V by 5 bases and J by 0 bases, and 12 bases separated the two germline ends. Germline V gene sequence: CDR1 SEHNR, CDR2 FQNEAQ (reference sequence). This CDR3 has 15 residues. The CDR3 region has the DNA TGTGCCAGCAGCGCCCAGGGCGCGAGCACAGATACGCAGTATTTT. It codes for CASSAQGASTDTQYF.

Only a few counts were recorded for this clonotype. The chain combines TRBV20-1 with TRBJ2-7; possible D gene TRBD1, 5 bases. Germline loops: CDR1 DFQATT, CDR2 SNEGSKA (reference sequence). CDR3 length: 15 amino acids. The V and J ends lost 3 bases and 2 bases respectively, with 17 bases between them. Written as DNA, the CDR3 is TGCAGTGCTAGTCGTACCGAGGACATGACCTACGAGCAGTACTTC. The encoded protein is CSASRTEDMTYEQYF.

In its sample, this clonotype was seen many times. This chain uses TRBV5-4 with TRBJ2-2, with a weak D call TRBD2 (5 bases). Germline-derived CDR1 and CDR2 are SGHNT and YYREEE (reference sequence). V dropped 0 bases and J dropped 6 bases, with 9 bases sitting between them. The CDR3 covers 14 residues. The CDR3 here is CASSLGDSAGELFF. CDR3 nucleotides: TGTGCCAGCAGCTTGGGCGATAGCGCCGGGGAGCTGTTTTTT.